These 21 T cell receptor beta chains share one sample of origin, sequenced in a study of monozygotic twins with inflammatory bowel disease. TCRdb reprocessed the 5' RACE reads, with one entry per CDR3 protein and no DNA. Across around 210,000 distinct CDR3 sequences, the top ten clones capture approximately 7.7% of the sample. Specimen: blood. The receptors come from a human donor with ulcerative colitis or Crohn's disease, or a healthy co-twin of an affected twin (not recorded which).

The chain joins TRBV7-6 to TRBJ2-1; TCRdb's D call of TRBD1 is untestable without DNA. This CDR3 is 17 amino acids long. In germline, CDR1 is SGHVS, CDR2 FNYEAQ. The CDR3 loop is CASSSPGRGRYYNEQFF.

This rearrangement joins TRBV20-1 to TRBJ2-7; the D call from TCRdb, TRBD1, cannot be confirmed without DNA. Germline V CDR1 and CDR2: DFQATT, SNEGSKA (reference sequence). The CDR3 length is 13 residues. The CDR3 reads CSARDGTGGEQYF.

The chain is built from TRBV5-1 and TRBJ2-2; the TCRdb D gene call, TRBD2, has no DNA to confirm it. The CDR3 runs to 21 residues. Germline assignment: CDR1 SGHRS and CDR2 YFSETQ. This CDR3 is CASSLTRGLASTDRKTGELFF. Variable domain in full (rest from reference TRBV5-1 and TRBJ2-2): KAGVTQTPRYLIKTRGQQVTLSCSPISGHRSVSWYQQTPGQGLQFLFEYFSETQRNKGNFPGRFSGRQFSNSRSEMNVSTLELGDSALYLCASSLTRGLASTDRKTGELFFGEGSRLTVL.

The V gene is TRBV11-2, the J gene TRBJ2-2; the TCRdb call, TRBD2, lacks DNA for checking. The CDR3 is 16 residues long. CDR1 SGHAT and CDR2 FQNNGV come from the germline V gene. The CDR3 reads CASTPLAGTLTGELFF.

This sequence joins TRBV4-2 and TRBJ1-1. The CDR3 runs to 14 residues. Looked up from germline, CDR1 is LGHNA and CDR2 is YNFKEQ. CDR3 amino acids: CASSQQTANTEAFF.

The rearrangement joins TRBV19 to TRBJ1-2. From germline, CDR1 is LNHDA and CDR2 SQIVND (reference sequence). CDR3 size: 13 residues. CDR3 sequence: CASSPDGNYGYTF.

V gene TRBV18 combines with J gene TRBJ2-3; TCRdb calls TRBD1, which cannot be checked without DNA. CDR1 and CDR2 (germline): KGHSH, LQKENI. The CDR3 extends over 14 amino acids. The CDR3 protein is CASSPSAPADTQYF.

The CDR3 is CASRYRQGAVITEAFF. The rearrangement links TRBV5-1 to TRBJ1-1; the D gene TCRdb calls, TRBD1, cannot be checked with no DNA. Germline V lookup: CDR1 SGHRS, CDR2 YFSETQ. The CDR3 length is 16 residues. Using reference TRBV5-1 and TRBJ1-1 for the parts outside the CDR3, the full variable domain is KAGVTQTPRYLIKTRGQQVTLSCSPISGHRSVSWYQQTPGQGLQFLFEYFSETQRNKGNFPGRFSGRQFSNSRSEMNVSTLELGDSALYLCASRYRQGAVITEAFFGQGTRLTVV.

The gene calls are TRBV10-2 and TRBJ2-7; absent DNA, TCRdb's TRBD1 call cannot be checked. The CDR3 is 14 residues long. The germline V gene has CDR1 WSHSY and CDR2 SAAADI. The CDR3 loop reads CASSGGRGLGEQYF.

The rearrangement uses TRBV12-3 or TRBV12-4 and TRBJ2-3; TCRdb selects TRBD2, and the lack of DNA leaves this call unchecked. The CDR3 sequence is 16 residues long. CDR3 sequence reads: CALPQPGGIGTDTQYF.

CDR3 in amino acids: CASSLARQSSGNTIYF. The V call is TRBV5-6, the J call TRBJ1-3. Germline assignment: CDR1 SGHDT and CDR2 YYEEEE. The CDR3 extends over 16 amino acids.

The J gene is TRBJ2-7, the V gene TRBV6-1; TCRdb designates TRBD2, a call that cannot be tested without DNA. The CDR3 runs 12 residues. CDR1 and CDR2 from the germline V gene are MNHNS and SASEGT. The CDR3 loop is CASRVPSYEQYF.

The rearrangement joins TRBV12-3 or TRBV12-4 to TRBJ2-7; TCRdb indicates TRBD1, and absent DNA this call remains unverified. The CDR3 runs to 14 residues. The chain's CDR3 is CASSGDGELYEQYF.

The rearrangement joins TRBV20-1 to TRBJ2-5; as DNA is missing, the TRBD2 call by TCRdb cannot be tested. The germline CDR1 and CDR2 sequences are DFQATT and SNEGSKA (reference sequence). This CDR3 spans 12 amino acids. The chain's CDR3 is CSARGTSETQYF.

V usage is TRBV20-1 and J usage is TRBJ2-5; TCRdb calls TRBD2, which cannot be checked without DNA. The CDR3 consists of 16 residues. Germline loops: CDR1 DFQATT, CDR2 SNEGSKA (reference sequence). CDR3 region: CSAHNRLAGVRETQYF.

The rearrangement joins TRBV11-1 to TRBJ1-3. CDR3 length equals 18 residues. Germline-derived CDR1 and CDR2 are SGHAT and FQDESV (reference sequence). CDR3 sequence: CASSVTEAEGLGGNTIYF.

The chain couples TRBV29-1 to TRBJ2-3; the TCRdb call, TRBD2, lacks DNA for checking. Germline CDR1 and CDR2: SQVTM and ANQGSEA. This CDR3 is 16 amino acids long. The CDR3 spells CSVDRTSGTVTDTQYF.

J is TRBJ2-7 and V is TRBV7-2; as DNA is missing, the TRBD2 call by TCRdb cannot be tested. The V gene's germline CDR1 is SGHTA and CDR2 FQGNSA. The CDR3 has 14 residues. CDR3 in amino acids: CASSSQGLAGIEYF.

The J gene is TRBJ1-1, the V gene TRBV12-3 or TRBV12-4. The CDR3 has 12 residues. CDR3 amino acids: CASSQPGLGAFF.

CDR3 residues: CSAGDRGIYEQYF. This sequence joins TRBV20-1 and TRBJ2-7; TCRdb selects TRBD1, and the lack of DNA leaves this call unchecked. This CDR3 has 13 amino acids. Germline V gene data show CDR1 as DFQATT and CDR2 as SNEGSKA (reference sequence).

The chain uses TRBV12-3 or TRBV12-4 and TRBJ2-2. The CDR3 consists of 14 residues. CDR3 loop: CASRTLANTGELFF.